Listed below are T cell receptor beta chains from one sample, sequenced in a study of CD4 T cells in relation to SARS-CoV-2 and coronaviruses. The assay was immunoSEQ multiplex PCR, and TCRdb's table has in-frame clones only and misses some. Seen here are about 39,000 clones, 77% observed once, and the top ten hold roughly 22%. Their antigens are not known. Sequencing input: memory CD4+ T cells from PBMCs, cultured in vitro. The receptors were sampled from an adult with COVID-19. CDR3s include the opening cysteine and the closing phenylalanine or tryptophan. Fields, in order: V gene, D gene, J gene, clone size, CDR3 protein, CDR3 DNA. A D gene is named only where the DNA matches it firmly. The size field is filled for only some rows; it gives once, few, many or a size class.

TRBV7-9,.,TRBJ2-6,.,CASSLLAGTSSGANVLTF,TGTGCCAGCAGCTTATTGGCCGGTACCTCGTCTGGGGCCAACGTCCTGACTTTC
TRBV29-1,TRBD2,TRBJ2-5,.,CSVEGGAGEPLETQYF,TGCAGCGTTGAAGGGGGCGCGGGGGAGCCCCTAGAGACCCAGTACTTC
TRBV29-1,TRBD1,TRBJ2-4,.,CSGTGTGDIQYF,TGCAGCGGGACAGGGACAGGAGACATTCAGTACTTC
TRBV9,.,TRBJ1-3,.,CASSVGVTQLSGNTIYF,TGTGCCAGCAGCGTAGGGGTGACACAACTATCTGGAAACACCATATATTTT
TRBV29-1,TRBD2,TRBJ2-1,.,CSVEDPMAGVLNEQFF,TGCAGCGTTGAAGATCCAATGGCGGGAGTACTCAATGAGCAGTTCTTC
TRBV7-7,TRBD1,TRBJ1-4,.,CASSLGQGNEKLFF,TGTGCCAGCAGCTTGGGACAGGGGAATGAAAAACTGTTTTTT
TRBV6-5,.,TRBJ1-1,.,CASSYVRGDGEAFF,TGTGCCAGCAGTTACGTAAGGGGGGATGGTGAAGCTTTCTTT
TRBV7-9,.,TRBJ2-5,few,CASSPPTYRGGETQYF,TGTGCCAGCAGCCCTCCCACTTACAGGGGAGGAGAGACCCAGTACTTC
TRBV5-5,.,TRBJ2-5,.,CASSLRQTQETQYF,TGTGCCAGCAGTTTAAGACAGACACAAGAGACCCAGTACTTC
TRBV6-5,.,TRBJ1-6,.,CASSPTGTLNSPLHF,TGTGCCAGCAGCCCCACCGGGACACTTAATTCACCCCTCCACTTT
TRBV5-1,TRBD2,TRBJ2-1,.,CASSLGTSGNNEQFF,TGCGCCAGCAGCTTGGGGACTAGCGGGAACAATGAGCAGTTCTTC
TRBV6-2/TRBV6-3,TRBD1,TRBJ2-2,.,CASSRTGENTGELFF,TGTGCCAGCAGTAGGACAGGGGAGAACACCGGGGAGCTGTTTTTT
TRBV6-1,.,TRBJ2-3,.,CASSEWDGTDTQYF,TGTGCCAGCAGTGAATGGGATGGCACAGATACGCAGTATTTT
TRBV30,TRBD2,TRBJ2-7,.,CAWSVVGRVYEQYF,TGTGCCTGGAGTGTAGTCGGGAGGGTGTACGAGCAGTACTTC
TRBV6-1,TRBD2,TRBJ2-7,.,CASSDWGLAGIYEQYF,TGTGCCAGCAGTGATTGGGGGCTAGCGGGTATCTACGAGCAGTACTTC
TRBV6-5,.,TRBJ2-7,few,CATVGNSYEQYF,TGTGCCACAGTAGGGAACTCCTACGAGCAGTACTTC
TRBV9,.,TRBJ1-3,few,CASSVDAGFSGNTIYF,TGTGCCAGCAGCGTAGACGCGGGGTTCTCTGGAAACACCATATATTTT
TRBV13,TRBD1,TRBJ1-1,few,CASSLVAGGLNTEAFF,TGTGCCAGCAGCTTAGTGGCAGGGGGCCTGAACACTGAAGCTTTCTTT
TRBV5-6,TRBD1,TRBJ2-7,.,CASSKVGTARTYEQYF,TGTGCCAGCAGCAAGGTGGGGACAGCGAGAACCTACGAGCAGTACTTC
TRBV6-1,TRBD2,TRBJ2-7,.,CASSEFGTREIYEQYF,TGTGCCAGCAGTGAATTCGGGACTAGAGAAATCTACGAGCAGTACTTC
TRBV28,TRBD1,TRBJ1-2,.,CASREGGANYGYTF,TGTGCCAGCAGAGAAGGGGGCGCGAACTATGGCTACACCTTC
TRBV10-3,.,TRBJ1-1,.,CAIRMDRNTEAFF,TGTGCCATCAGGATGGACAGGAACACTGAAGCTTTCTTT
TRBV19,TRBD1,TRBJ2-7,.,CASSISGQADYEQYF,TGTGCCAGTAGTATTTCGGGACAGGCTGATTACGAGCAGTACTTC
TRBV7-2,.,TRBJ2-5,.,CASSLGLGGGSETQYF,TGTGCCAGCAGCTTAGGACTCGGTGGTGGGAGTGAGACCCAGTACTTC
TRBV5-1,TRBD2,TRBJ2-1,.,CASRIAGGPSYNEQFF,TGCGCCAGCAGAATAGCGGGAGGGCCGTCCTACAATGAGCAGTTCTTC
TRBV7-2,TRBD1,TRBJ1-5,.,CASSLYRGLSNQPQHF,TGTGCCAGCAGCTTATACAGGGGACTTAGCAATCAGCCCCAGCATTTT
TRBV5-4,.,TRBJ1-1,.,CASSLEQRNTEAFF,TGTGCCAGCAGCTTGGAACAGAGGAACACTGAAGCTTTCTTT
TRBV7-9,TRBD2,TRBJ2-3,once,CASSWASGSGDTQYF,TGTGCCAGCAGCTGGGCTAGCGGGAGTGGAGATACGCAGTATTTT
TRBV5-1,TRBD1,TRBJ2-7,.,CASSSDRVTYEQYF,TGCGCCAGCAGCTCGGACAGGGTAACCTACGAGCAGTACTTC
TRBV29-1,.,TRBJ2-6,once,CSVEVGSTSGANVLTF,TGCAGCGTTGAAGTCGGCAGCACATCTGGGGCCAACGTCCTGACTTTC
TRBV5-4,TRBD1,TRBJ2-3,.,CASSVGQRTDTQYF,TGTGCCAGCAGCGTGGGACAGCGCACAGATACGCAGTATTTT
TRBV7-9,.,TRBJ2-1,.,CASSLPTLSSYNEQFF,TGTGCCAGCAGCTTACCAACTCTGAGCTCCTACAATGAGCAGTTCTTC
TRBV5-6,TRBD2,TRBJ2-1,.,CASSATSGSFNEQFF,TGTGCCAGCAGCGCAACTAGCGGGAGTTTCAATGAGCAGTTCTTC
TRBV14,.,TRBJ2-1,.,CASSQGFGRGYNEQFF,TGTGCCAGCAGCCAAGGTTTTGGTCGAGGGTACAATGAGCAGTTCTTC
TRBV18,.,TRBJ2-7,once,CASSPYLGVSYEQYF,TGTGCCAGCTCACCCTACCTGGGGGTCTCCTACGAGCAGTACTTC
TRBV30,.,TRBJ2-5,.,CAVYDRGPETQYF,TGTGCCGTCTATGACCGGGGCCCAGAGACCCAGTACTTC
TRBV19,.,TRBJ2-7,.,CASSPTSPKNYYEQYF,TGTGCCAGTAGTCCCACTAGTCCAAAGAACTACTACGAGCAGTACTTC
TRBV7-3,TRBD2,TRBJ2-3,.,CASSLMAGGWDTQYF,TGTGCCAGCAGCTTAATGGCGGGAGGATGGGATACGCAGTATTTT
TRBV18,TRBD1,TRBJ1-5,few,CASSPSGGEPQHF,TGTGCCAGCTCACCCTCAGGGGGGGAACCCCAGCATTTT
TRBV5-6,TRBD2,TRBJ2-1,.,CASSSPGLAVEQFF,TGTGCCAGCAGCTCACCGGGACTAGCGGTTGAGCAGTTCTTC
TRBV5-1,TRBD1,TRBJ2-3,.,CASSSGQGLGTDTQYF,TGCGCCAGCAGCTCGGGACAGGGGTTGGGCACAGATACGCAGTATTTT
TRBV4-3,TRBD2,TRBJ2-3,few,CASSHKLAGGADTQYF,TGCGCCAGCAGCCACAAACTAGCGGGAGGCGCAGATACGCAGTATTTT
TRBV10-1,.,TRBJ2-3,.,CASSLTRDTDTQYF,TGCGCCAGCAGTTTGACTCGGGACACAGATACGCAGTATTTT
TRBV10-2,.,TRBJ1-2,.,CASSDDGFGYGYTF,TGCGCCAGCAGTGATGACGGCTTTGGCTATGGCTACACCTTC
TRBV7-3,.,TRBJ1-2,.,CASSPGAGGNYGYTF,TGTGCCAGCAGCCCGGGGGCAGGAGGAAACTATGGCTACACCTTC
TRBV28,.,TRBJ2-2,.,CASSNHTGRNTGELFF,TGTGCCAGCAGTAACCATACCGGCAGAAACACCGGGGAGCTGTTTTTT
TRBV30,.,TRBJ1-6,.,CAWKEGRDSPLHF,TGTGCCTGGAAAGAGGGGAGGGATTCACCCCTCCACTTT
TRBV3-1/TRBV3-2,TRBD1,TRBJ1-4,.,CASSQTGQFEKLFF,TGTGCCAGCAGCCAGACAGGGCAATTCGAAAAACTGTTTTTT
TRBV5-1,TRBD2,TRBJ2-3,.,CASSFSPGLAGGSTDTQYF,TGCGCCAGCAGCTTCAGTCCGGGACTAGCGGGAGGGAGCACAGATACGCAGTATTTT
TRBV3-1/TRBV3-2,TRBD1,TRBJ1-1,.,CASSRTGGNTEAFF,TGTGCCAGCAGCCGGACAGGAGGGAACACTGAAGCTTTCTTT
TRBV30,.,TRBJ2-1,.,CAWDSAGEGVAYNEQFF,TGTGCCTGGGATAGTGCCGGCGAGGGGGTCGCCTACAATGAGCAGTTCTTC
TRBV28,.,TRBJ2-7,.,CASSTIIYEQYF,TGTGCCAGCAGCACTATTATTTACGAGCAGTACTTC
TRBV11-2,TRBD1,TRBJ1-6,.,CASSPHRGNSYNSPLHF,TGTGCCAGCAGCCCTCACAGGGGTAATAGCTATAATTCACCCCTCCACTTT
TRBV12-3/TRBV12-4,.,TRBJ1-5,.,CASSLAPNQPQHF,TGTGCCAGCAGTTTAGCTCCGAATCAGCCCCAGCATTTT
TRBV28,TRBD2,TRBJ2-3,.,CASSRATAGGGNTQYF,TGTGCCAGCAGCCGAGCAACAGCGGGAGGGGGGAATACGCAGTATTTT